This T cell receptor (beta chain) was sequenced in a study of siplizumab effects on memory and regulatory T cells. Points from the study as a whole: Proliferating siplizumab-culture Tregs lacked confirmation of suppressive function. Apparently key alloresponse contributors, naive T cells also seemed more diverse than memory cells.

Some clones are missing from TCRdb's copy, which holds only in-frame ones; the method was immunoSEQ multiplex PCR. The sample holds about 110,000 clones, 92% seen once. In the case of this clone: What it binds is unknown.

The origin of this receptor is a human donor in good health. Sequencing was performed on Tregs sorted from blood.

The DNA of the CDR3 is TGTGCCAGCAGTTACACCGGGACCGAGGCCTATGGCTACACCTTC. This sequence encodes CASSYTGTEAYGYTF. The chain combines TRBV6-6 with TRBJ1-2, with D maybe TRBD1 (5 bases). V gave up 2 bases and J gave up 4 bases, with 14 bases separating them. The CDR3 runs to 15 residues. CDR1 and CDR2 (germline): MNHNY, SVGAGI (reference sequence).